Only a few counts were recorded for the clone carrying this TCR beta chain. What it binds is unknown. Germline values: CDR1 SQVTM, CDR2 ANQGSEA. The length of the CDR3 is 16 residues. Trimming at V came to 4 bases and at J to 0 bases, leaving 7 bases not matched to a gene. CD45RO/CCR7/CD25/CD127/CD95/CD27 sorting isolated CD4+ naive, central memory, regulatory and stem cell-like memory cells. The data derive from a study of beta chain features in type 1 diabetes. Regarding the study as a whole: There was a moderate but significant shortening of TCRB CDR3s in all four CD4+ subsets of Type 1 diabetes patients.

The whole isolated RNA underwent reverse transcription, so sequencing captured expressed TCRB transcripts. The method was immunoSEQ multiplex PCR; TCRdb's version includes in-frame clones alone and lacks a portion of them. The sample gives 150,000 to 200,000 clones, roughly 8% of which show up once; over 0.5% is in the top ten. The sequenced material came from central memory CD4+ T cells from blood. This TCR came from a woman aged 18 to 35 with type 1 diabetes. V is TRBV29-1 and J is TRBJ2-3; 10 nucleotides agree with TRBD2. The CDR3 bases are TGCAGCGTTGTTTGGACTAGCGGAACTAGCACAGATACGCAGTATTTT. Translated: CSVVWTSGTSTDTQYF.